One sample yielded the 27 T cell receptor beta chains listed below, sequenced in a study of vaccination and CD4 T cells after COVID-19. At the Johns Hopkins FTIC core, DNA taken from cultured CD4+ T cells was sequenced by way of the Oncomine TCR Beta short-read assay. Each CDR3 protein gets one entry after TCRdb re-called the PCR reads with MiXCR. Of some 7,400 distinct CDR3 sequences in the sample, roughly 30% are singletons; the top ten hold about 25%. Their specific antigens are unknown. Treatment here: approximately nine-day PBMC culture with coronavirus spike peptide pools or control peptides (ViraFEST assay). It was before the COVID-19 pandemic (2011-2018) that the unexposed donor's CD4+ T cells were collected. Sequencing input: CD4+ T cells from blood, cultured in vitro. Receptor source: a human donor in good health.

Only a few counts were recorded for this clonotype. This sequence joins TRBV30 and TRBJ1-2; no clear D gene. CDR3 length: 13 residues. Germline CDR1 reads GTSNPN; CDR2 reads SVGIG (reference sequence). Trimming removed 0 bases from V and 8 bases from J, with 13 bases in between. The CDR3 loop reads CAWSVRGSGGYTF. The CDR3, as DNA: TGTGCCTGGAGTGTACGAGGTTCGGGCGGCTACACCTTC.

In this sample, this clonotype turned up once. The chain links TRBV6-1 to TRBJ1-5; D not certain. The germline V gene encodes CDR1 MNHNS and CDR2 SASEGT. CDR3 length: 15 residues. Trimming cost V 7 bases and J 5 bases, with 18 bases left between them. Written as DNA, the CDR3 is TGTGCCAGCACCTCCCTTGGTCCCGGGGATCAGCCCCAGCATTTT. Translated, it gives CASTSLGPGDQPQHF.

The J gene is TRBJ2-5, the V gene TRBV9; D uncertain. With 3 bases removed from V and 0 bases from J, the gap between germline ends came to 9 bases. Germline CDR1 and CDR2: SGDLS and YYNGEE. The CDR3 sequence is 14 residues long. CDR3 DNA: TGTGCCAGCAGCGCGCCGGGCTACCAAGAGACCCAGTACTTC. Translated: CASSAPGYQETQYF.

The V and J genes are TRBV11-2 and TRBJ2-1; 14 nucleotides match TRBD2. The CDR3 length is 19 residues. The V and J ends lost 5 bases and 0 bases, in that order; junction bases with no gene match: 9. Germline V gene sequence: CDR1 SGHAT, CDR2 FQNNGV. DNA for the CDR3: TGTGCCAGCAGCCCCTACGGACTAGCGGGGGGTAGCTCCTACAATGAGCAGTTCTTC. Residues: CASSPYGLAGGSSYNEQFF.

This clonotype came up a few times. The chain combines TRBV19 with TRBJ1-6, with D maybe TRBD1 (6 bases). Trimming removed 9 bases at V and 0 bases at J, with 9 bases between. This CDR3 is built from 14 residues. Per the germline V gene, CDR1 is LNHDA and CDR2 is SQIVND (reference sequence). The CDR3 reads CASADSSYNSPLHF. The CDR3 bases are TGTGCCAGCGCGGACAGCTCCTATAATTCACCCCTCCACTTT.

This chain connects TRBV6-1 to TRBJ1-1; tentative D call: TRBD1 (5 bases). The CDR3 has 13 residues. Germline loops: CDR1 MNHNS, CDR2 SASEGT. The ends were cut back, 2 bases at V and 2 bases at J, with 6 bases in the middle. The CDR3 region is CASSEQGNTEAFF. Here the CDR3 DNA reads TGTGCCAGCAGTGAACAGGGAAACACTGAAGCTTTCTTT.

This sequence joins TRBV7-2 and TRBJ2-1; D not resolved. Germline V gene sequence: CDR1 SGHTA, CDR2 FQGNSA. The CDR3 has 11 amino acids. V lost 1 base, J lost 13 bases, and 8 bases lay in between. The CDR3 DNA follows: TGTGCCAGCAGCTTAGGCCTAGTCCAGTTCTTC. Its protein is CASSLGLVQFF.

This clonotype was counted between two and nine times. The rearrangement joins TRBV2 to TRBJ1-1, with a weak D call TRBD1 (6 bases). The V and J ends lost 6 bases and 7 bases respectively, with 18 bases between them. The CDR3 is made up of 14 amino acids. Germline CDR1 is SNHLY and CDR2 is FYNNEI. The CDR3, as DNA: TGTGCCAGCAGCATAACCGAGGGGGTTGGTGAAGCTTTCTTT. Translation gives CASSITEGVGEAFF.

The CDR3 protein is CASRTGGVPNGYTF. The CDR3 DNA reads as TGTGCCAGTAGGACAGGGGGCGTCCCTAATGGCTACACCTTC. This chain uses TRBV19 with TRBJ1-2; 10 positions agree with TRBD1. The CDR3 is 14 residues long. Per the germline V gene, CDR1 is LNHDA and CDR2 is SQIVND (reference sequence). J gave up 6 bases and V 6 bases, and 7 bases lay outside the gene matches.

This chain joins TRBV7-2 and TRBJ2-3; D is uncertain. This CDR3 has 14 residues. CDR1 is SGHTA, CDR2 FQGNSA, per germline. Between the trimmed V and J ends, which lost 5 bases and 1 base, there was a span of 10 bases. In nucleotides, the CDR3 is TGTGCCAGCAGCCATCGACTTGGCACAGATACGCAGTATTTT. Translation gives CASSHRLGTDTQYF. The variable domain in full, completed from reference TRBV7-2 and TRBJ2-3, reads GAGVSQSPSNKVTEKGKDVELRCDPISGHTALYWYRQSLGQGLEFLIYFQGNSAPDKSGLPSDRFSAERTGGSVSTLTIQRTQQEDSAVYLCASSHRLGTDTQYFGPGTRLTVL.

This clonotype turned up a few times. The V and J genes are TRBV6-1 and TRBJ2-5; possibly TRBD2 for D (7 bases). V gave up 0 bases and J gave up 2 bases, with 10 bases separating them. This CDR3 comprises 15 residues. The V gene's germline CDR1 is MNHNS and CDR2 SASEGT. In nucleotides, the CDR3 is TGTGCCAGCAGTGAAGCGGGAGGGGGTCAAGAGACCCAGTACTTC. Translating gives CASSEAGGGQETQYF.

This clonotype was counted only a few times. This rearrangement joins TRBV12-3 or TRBV12-4 to TRBJ1-5; weak D call: TRBD1 (6 bases). This CDR3 contains 14 residues. V was shortened by 2 bases and J by 4 bases, with 9 bases between the two germline ends. CDR3: CASSLRQGNQPQHF. The CDR3 DNA is TGTGCCAGCAGTTTAAGGCAGGGGAATCAGCCCCAGCATTTT.

The J gene is TRBJ2-1, the V gene TRBV20-1, with 9 bases matching TRBD2. CDR3 length: 16 amino acids. CDR1 is DFQATT, CDR2 SNEGSKA, per germline (reference sequence). J lost 6 bases, V lost 0 bases, and 9 bases had no gene match. The CDR3 region has the DNA TGCAGTGCTAGAGATAACGTCCGCGGGAGGGCCAATGAGCAGTTCTTC. Translated, it gives CSARDNVRGRANEQFF.

This clonotype was found a few times. The V call is TRBV25-1, the J call TRBJ1-2; D remains ambiguous. Germline V lookup: CDR1 MGHDK, CDR2 SYGVNS. V shed 3 bases and J shed 5 bases, with 19 bases lying between them. This CDR3 is built from 16 residues. As DNA, the CDR3 is TGTGCCAGCAGTGACGCGCACCACCTTAGTGGTTATGGCTACACCTTC. Translation: CASSDAHHLSGYGYTF.

The genes are TRBV3-1 and TRBJ2-2; D not certain. Germline V lookup: CDR1 LGHDT, CDR2 YNNKEL (reference sequence). Trimming left V 0 bases short and J 5 bases short, with 4 bases between. CDR3 size: 13 residues. The CDR3 here is CASSQEGTGELFF. CDR3 bases: TGTGCCAGCAGCCAAGAGGGGACCGGGGAGCTGTTTTTT.

The chain employs TRBV20-1 and TRBJ2-4; TRBD1 agrees at 8 bases. The germline gives CDR1 DFQATT, CDR2 SNEGSKA (reference sequence). J was trimmed by 11 bases and V by 0 bases; bases with no gene match: 6. The CDR3 runs 13 residues. The DNA for the CDR3 is TGCAGTGCTAGAGATGACAGGGGCGCTTTTCAGTACTTC. Its translation is CSARDDRGAFQYF.

The chain uses TRBV5-1 and TRBJ1-5, with D hard to call. The germline CDR1 and CDR2 sequences are SGHRS and YFSETQ. The CDR3 loop spans 14 amino acids. V lost 1 base, J lost 1 base, and 6 bases lay in between. The CDR3 reads CASSLSGSNQPQHF. The CDR3 region has the DNA TGCGCCAGCAGCTTGTCCGGAAGCAATCAGCCCCAGCATTTT.

This chain uses TRBV2 with TRBJ1-6, with a weak D call TRBD1 (6 bases). Germline CDR1 reads SNHLY; CDR2 reads FYNNEI. The V end was cut by 8 bases, the J end by 8 bases, with 13 bases between. The CDR3 has 13 residues. CDR3 in DNA: TGTGCCAGCGGGCCAGGGGCGGATTCACCCCTCCACTTT. Its translation is CASGPGADSPLHF.

By sample fraction, this clonotype is medium-sized. One end of the junction varies from germline; a read error may be responsible. Here the CDR3 DNA reads TGTGCCAGCAGCCCGGATCTAAATCACCCCCAGCATTTT. It codes for CASSPDLNHPQHF. This rearrangement joins TRBV7-6 to TRBJ1-5, with D unclear. The CDR3 is 13 residues long. The V gene's germline CDR1 is SGHVS and CDR2 FNYEAQ.

Notes on this clonotype: Mismatch with germline at one junction end may stem from a read error. V is TRBV7-9 and J is TRBJ1-1; the D gene is possibly TRBD1 (6 bases). The CDR3 loop spans 14 amino acids. Germline V CDR1 and CDR2: SEHNR, FQNEAQ (reference sequence). The CDR3 DNA reads as TGTGCCAGCAGCTTCCCCCCGGGACACACCGAAGCTTTCTTT. Translating it yields CASSFPPGHTEAFF.

The rearrangement joins TRBV7-3 to TRBJ1-1, with D perhaps TRBD1 (6 bases). From germline, CDR1 is SGHTA and CDR2 FQGTGA. Trimming stripped 1 base from V and 1 base from J, with 13 bases between. CDR3 length: 16 residues. CDR3 residues: CASSLIGGSSNTEAFF. CDR3 nucleotide sequence: TGTGCCAGCAGCTTAATTGGGGGCTCCTCGAACACTGAAGCTTTCTTT.

This clonotype was observed a few times. The chain is built from TRBV25-1 and TRBJ1-1; 8 bases line up with TRBD1. The germline CDR1 and CDR2 sequences are MGHDK and SYGVNS. V shed 4 bases and J 5 bases; nucleotides not matched to a gene: 3. CDR3 size: 13 residues. The CDR3 sequence: CASSGQGRTEAFF. CDR3 nucleotides: TGTGCCAGCAGTGGACAGGGGAGGACTGAAGCTTTCTTT.

The chain couples TRBV7-9 to TRBJ1-2; D possibly corresponds to TRBD1 (5 bases). Germline V gene lookup returns CDR1 SEHNR and CDR2 FQNEAQ (reference sequence). The germline V and J ends were trimmed by 2 bases and 8 bases, with 15 bases remaining between them. This CDR3 is built from 14 residues. This CDR3 reads CASSLIGAGRGYTF. CDR3 sequence (DNA): TGTGCCAGCAGCTTAATTGGGGCAGGTCGCGGCTACACCTTC.

This chain uses TRBV7-2 with TRBJ2-5, with D tentatively TRBD2 (7 bases). Trimming pared 0 bases from V and 4 bases from J, leaving 9 bases between. Germline CDR1 reads SGHTA; CDR2 reads FQGNSA. There are 14 residues in the CDR3. CDR3 amino acids: CASSLAGGLETQYF. The CDR3 DNA follows: TGTGCCAGCAGCTTAGCGGGGGGGCTAGAGACCCAGTACTTC. The full variable domain, completed using reference TRBV7-2 and TRBJ2-5, is GAGVSQSPSNKVTEKGKDVELRCDPISGHTALYWYRQSLGQGLEFLIYFQGNSAPDKSGLPSDRFSAERTGGSVSTLTIQRTQQEDSAVYLCASSLAGGLETQYFGPGTRLLVL.

V and J are TRBV7-2 and TRBJ1-2, with a tentative D call TRBD1 (6 bases). Germline lookup yields CDR1 SGHTA and CDR2 FQGNSA. V lost 5 bases and J lost 4, with 11 bases in between. The CDR3 has 13 amino acids. The CDR3 bases are TGTGCCAGCAGCAACAGGGCCAGCTATGGCTACACCTTC. Amino acids: CASSNRASYGYTF.

This clonotype is medium-sized within its sample. V gene TRBV20-1 combines with J gene TRBJ1-4, with 8 positions matching TRBD1. V gave up 5 bases and J gave up 5 bases; unmatched junction bases: 4. The CDR3 extends over 13 amino acids. CDR1 is DFQATT, CDR2 SNEGSKA, per germline (reference sequence). The CDR3 DNA is TGCAGTGCTCCTCAGGGGGCGAATGAAAAACTGTTTTTT. Translated, it gives CSAPQGANEKLFF.

The gene calls are TRBV6-4 and TRBJ2-1; D might be TRBD2 (6 bases). V shed 3 bases and J shed 8 bases, with 17 bases lying between them. The germline CDR1 and CDR2 sequences are MRHNA and SNTAGT. The CDR3 runs to 15 residues. CDR3 sequence reads: CASSESPGRYHEQFF. The DNA for the CDR3 is TGTGCCAGCAGTGAATCGCCAGGGAGGTACCATGAGCAGTTCTTC.